The source of this TCR beta chain is a study of T cell repertoires in cytomegalovirus infection (dated by TCRdb to about 2019). In terms of the full investigation: Donor HLA type was relevant to the analysis, as public TCR beta signatures indicated carriage of CMV infection together with the matching HLA type.

The sample holds many counts of this clonotype. The target of this receptor is not known. Base quality data are lacking; no much larger clone is found one base away. General findings and caveats noted by the study authors: The ex vivo response was dominated by HLA-C-restricted CMV-specific TCR beta clonotypes, and the single most frequent clonotype in two of eight donors was supplied by these HLA-C-restricted clonotypes. Carriers of CMV infection plus the relevant HLA type were discriminated by the cumulative frequency of public TCR beta family members in the study cohort and in an independent roughly 320-donor cohort.

Between the V and J ends, shortened by 5 bases and 2 bases respectively, the junction contains 16 bases. CDR1 is given as SEHNR and CDR2 as FQNEAQ, both from the germline V gene (reference sequence). Counted from cysteine to phenylalanine, this CDR3 has 16 amino acids. Solely the CDR3 DNA is kept, with 48 bases framed from the first base. These reads were obtained on an Illumina HiSeq 1500. Using fastp trimming at Q25 and MiXCR clonotype assembly, TCRdb reanalyzed the public sequencing data and kept in-frame beta chains. Every distinct CDR3 protein forms one entry, paired with its most common genes and DNA. Recorded for this sample are hundreds of thousands of distinct CDR3 sequences; approximately 25% of them occurred a single time. The top ten clones comprise less than 9.5% of the sample.

Specimen: CD8+ T cells from PBMCs. In this chain, TRBV7-9 is recombined with TRBJ2-1; no D gene call is confident. The sequence came from a human donor in good health (CMV status not recorded). Some clones in this sample may be carry-over from other donors' samples. The CDR3 sequence is CASSPSVVSTYNEQFF. The DNA sequence follows: TGTGCCAGCAGCCCTAGTGTGGTGTCCACCTACAATGAGCAGTTCTTC.